The present entry profiles one T cell receptor beta chain with its context. Its specificity is not known. This record belongs to a study of memory CD4+ T cells and cytomegalovirus serostatus. General observations from the study: CD4+ memory repertoires contained 67 of 164 reported CMV TCRbeta sequences.

Single viable CD3+CD4+CD8-CD45RO+ cells were sorted as the memory CD4+ T cells. TCRdb keeps only in-frame clones here, not all; method: immunoSEQ multiplex PCR. There are approximately 26,000 clones in the sample; more than 70% occur only once, and more than 0.55% lies in the top ten. CDR1 is MGHDK and CDR2 is SYGVNS in the germline V gene. The CDR3 has 14 amino acids. V was shortened by 1 base and J by 2 bases, with 8 bases between the two germline ends. The clonotype originates from an adult in good health and CMV-seronegative. The V call is TRBV25-1, the J call TRBJ2-5; D remains unclear. Sequenced material: memory CD4+ T cells from blood. CDR3 protein: CASSEFNGQETQYF. In nucleotides, the CDR3 is TGTGCCAGCAGTGAATTTAACGGGCAAGAGACCCAGTACTTC.